The rows below give T cell receptor beta chains drawn from one sample of a study of cytomegalovirus exposure and HLA in healthy donors. Assay: immunoSEQ multiplex PCR; the TCRdb copy retains only in-frame clones and omits some. The sample yields approximately 200,000 clones, 65% to 85% seen once. The sequencing input was PBMCs. These receptors came from a boy younger than 10 in good health and CMV-seronegative. The CDR3 runs from the conserved cysteine through the conserved F or W. D genes are given only for firm matches. Clone size is not always given. Where it is, it says once, few, many or a class for expanded clones.

D | size | J | V | DNA | CDR3
. | . | TRBJ1-6 | TRBV30 | TGTGCTCTGTCAATCGGGGGAAATTCACCCCTCCACTTT | CALSIGGNSPLHF
. | . | TRBJ2-1 | TRBV4-2 | TGTGCCAGCAGCCAAGAGTACCAGGGGTACAATGAGCAGTTCTTC | CASSQEYQGYNEQFF
. | . | TRBJ1-4 | TRBV4-3 | TGCGCCAGCAGCCAAGTGAGTCGGAATGAAAAACTGTTTTTT | CASSQVSRNEKLFF
TRBD2 | . | TRBJ2-2 | TRBV13 | TGTGCCAGCAGCCCACGCGGGGGTGAGGCCTTTACCGGGGAGCTGTTTTTT | CASSPRGGEAFTGELFF
. | few | TRBJ1-1 | TRBV6-5 | TGTGCCGCGGGCCGTAGGGACACTGAAGCTTTCTTT | CAAGRRDTEAFF
. | . | TRBJ2-3 | TRBV9 | TGTGCCAGCAGCTCTAATACCGCCGGTACGCAGTATTTT | CASSSNTAGTQYF
TRBD2 | . | TRBJ2-5 | TRBV5-4 | TGTGCCAGCAGGCCCAGACTAGCGGGGGGGGAAGAGACCCAGTACTTC | CASRPRLAGGEETQYF
. | . | TRBJ1-2 | TRBV7-9 | TGTGCCAGCAGCTTAGACGGGAACTATGGCTACACCTTC | CASSLDGNYGYTF
TRBD1 | . | TRBJ2-7 | TRBV28 | TGTGCCAGCAGTTCCCCGGGACAGGGGCACGAGCAGTACTTC | CASSSPGQGHEQYF
. | . | TRBJ2-4 | TRBV5-4 | TGTGCCAGCAGCTTGGGCGGTCTAGCCAAAAACATTCAGTACTTC | CASSLGGLAKNIQYF
. | once | TRBJ2-7 | TRBV7-2 | TGTGCCAGCAGCTTAATAGGGATCGGGGTCTGGGAGCAGTACTTC | CASSLIGIGVWEQYF
TRBD2 | . | TRBJ2-1 | TRBV5-4 | TGTGCCAGCAGCCTAGCGGGGCATTACAATGAGCAGTTCTTC | CASSLAGHYNEQFF
. | . | TRBJ2-3 | TRBV6-4 | TGTGCCAGCAGTGACGTCGGGGGTGGCACAGATACGCAGTATTTT | CASSDVGGGTDTQYF
. | once | TRBJ1-2 | TRBV7-2 | TGTGCCAGCAGCTCCGGACAGAAGGTCGGTGGCTACACCTTC | CASSSGQKVGGYTF
. | . | TRBJ1-2 | TRBV2 | TGTGCCAGCATCCTAGACAGCGACTATGGCTACACCTTC | CASILDSDYGYTF
. | . | TRBJ2-1 | TRBV6-5 | TGTGCCAGCAAGACGGGTCCTTACAATGAGCAGTTCTTC | CASKTGPYNEQFF
TRBD1 | . | TRBJ1-5 | TRBV6-6 | TGTGCCAGCACCCGCGACAGGGAACCTCTGAGATTCCAGCATTTT | CASTRDREPLRFQHF
. | . | TRBJ1-2 | TRBV9 | TGTGCCAGCAGCGTAGCCGCGGCACCTAACTATGGCTACACCTTC | CASSVAAAPNYGYTF
TRBD1 | . | TRBJ1-1 | TRBV5-1 | TGCGCCAGCAGCTTGGCCGGACAGGGTAAGAACACTGAAGCTTTCTTT | CASSLAGQGKNTEAFF
TRBD2 | . | TRBJ2-7 | TRBV19 | TGTGCCAGTAGTCCTATTCCCGGGGGAGGGGTCTACGAGCAGTACTTC | CASSPIPGGGVYEQYF
. | . | TRBJ1-1 | TRBV4-1 | TGCGCCAGCAGCCAAGTCAGGGGCACTGAAGCTTTCTTT | CASSQVRGTEAFF
TRBD1 | once | TRBJ1-2 | TRBV7-2 | TGTGCCAGCAGCGACAACCCAGGGGGCCGGGGCTACACCTTC | CASSDNPGGRGYTF
TRBD1 | few | TRBJ1-2 | TRBV5-3 | TGTGCCAGAACCGTAGCACAGGGGAGCAAAGAGTGGGATGGCTACACCTTC | CARTVAQGSKEWDGYTF
TRBD1 | . | TRBJ1-5 | TRBV19 | TGTGCCAGTGGGACCCGGGACAGTCGCAATCAGCCCCAGCATTTT | CASGTRDSRNQPQHF
TRBD2 | . | TRBJ2-3 | TRBV7-2 | TGTGCCAGCACCCTAGAGGGGAGGGCGGCGCAGTATTTT | CASTLEGRAAQYF
. | . | TRBJ2-4 | TRBV5-1 | TGCGCCAGCAGCTTCTCGGGGATGTACATTCAGTACTTC | CASSFSGMYIQYF
. | once | TRBJ1-6 | TRBV28 | TGTGCCAGCGGCCTTGCGGGGGCCAGGAATTCACCCCTCCACTTT | CASGLAGARNSPLHF
. | . | TRBJ2-2 | TRBV2 | TGTGCCAGCAAGGCGGGGAGGGGGACCGGGGAGCTGTTTTTT | CASKAGRGTGELFF
TRBD1 | . | TRBJ1-5 | TRBV6-4 | TGTGCCAGCAGTTCAGGAAAAGGGGGCGGCAATCAGCCCCAGCATTTT | CASSSGKGGGNQPQHF
. | . | TRBJ1-6 | TRBV19 | TGTGCCAGTAGGCAGGGAAACTCACCCCTCCACTTT | CASRQGNSPLHF
. | . | TRBJ1-1 | TRBV29-1 | TGCAGCGTTGGCAAGGCCGGGGGTGACACTGAAGCTTTCTTT | CSVGKAGGDTEAFF
TRBD1 | . | TRBJ1-2 | TRBV7-4 | TGTGCCAGCAGCTTAGGGACGGGACAGGGCCACTATGGCTACACCTTC | CASSLGTGQGHYGYTF
. | . | TRBJ1-6 | TRBV5-6 | TGTGCCAGCAGCTCCCGTGGGGCGAGGTATAATTCACCCCTCCACTTT | CASSSRGARYNSPLHF
TRBD2 | . | TRBJ2-7 | TRBV7-9 | TGTGCCAGCTCACTGGGGGGGAGCGAGCAGTACTTC | CASSLGGSEQYF
TRBD1 | . | TRBJ1-2 | TRBV6-1 | TGTGCCAGCAGTGAGTTTCGGTTGACAGGGTGGAACTATGGCTACACCTTC | CASSEFRLTGWNYGYTF
. | . | TRBJ1-5 | TRBV5-1 | TGCGCCAGCAGCTTTGATGCAGGGCGTGAGCCCCAGCATTTT | CASSFDAGREPQHF
TRBD2 | once | TRBJ2-7 | TRBV6-1 | TGTGCCAGCAGCGGACTAGCGGGGGGAGCCTACGAGCAGTACTTC | CASSGLAGGAYEQYF
TRBD2 | . | TRBJ2-1 | TRBV10-3 | TGTGCCATCATGACTGATAGCGGGGAAAGGTACAATGAGCAGTTCTTC | CAIMTDSGERYNEQFF